The TCR beta chain under discussion was sequenced for a study of T cell changes during pregnancy in multiple sclerosis. Libraries were prepared by immunoSEQ multiplex PCR; TCRdb keeps only in-frame clonotypes and omits some of them. The data show approximately 100,000 clones, just under 95% seen once. The V gene lost 5 bases and the J gene lost 3 bases, with 10 bases spanning the gap. Germline-derived CDR1 and CDR2 are MDHEN and SYDVKM. The CDR3 is 13 amino acids. The sample in question was peripheral blood, obtained after pregnancy. The chain couples TRBV28 to TRBJ1-2; no firm D call. This receptor was taken from a female donor with multiple sclerosis, enrolled in a pregnancy study. CDR3 sequence (DNA): TGTGCCAGCAGTCCGCACCCAGACTATGGCTACACCTTC. Its protein is CASSPHPDYGYTF.